Shown below are 13 T cell receptor beta chains from a single sample sequenced in a study of Tregs in tolerant kidney transplant recipients. The repertoire was sequenced with immunoSEQ multiplex PCR; TCRdb's copy has only in-frame clones and lacks some. The repertoire holds tens of thousands of clones, with over 85% as singletons. The nonmyeloablative bone marrow transplants came from related graft donors, with transient mixed chimerism. The input for sequencing was CD4+ T cells from blood (PBMCs), taken 12 months after the transplant. The source of these receptors is a human patient who received a combined kidney and bone marrow transplant. T cells may partly derive from the graft donor.

In the case of this clone: This specimen includes other DNA sequences encoding the same CDR3. The rearrangement links TRBV5-1 to TRBJ1-5; a weak D match, TRBD1 (6 bases). The germline V gene encodes CDR1 SGHRS and CDR2 YFSETQ. The CDR3 spans 16 residues. CDR3 amino acids: CAVGRGRARGNQPQHF. In DNA, the CDR3 is TGCGCAGTGGGGCGGGGGCGGGCTCGGGGCAATCAGCCCCAGCATTTT.

The chain couples TRBV30 to TRBJ2-3; 13 bases map to TRBD2. After removal of 5 bases from V and 4 bases from J, the junction contained 12 bases not matched to a gene. Looked up from germline, CDR1 is GTSNPN and CDR2 is SVGIG (reference sequence). The CDR3 is 17 residues long. CDR3 in DNA: TGTGCCTGGGGGTTAGGACTAGCGGGAGATGGGGCAGATACGCAGTATTTT. Translated: CAWGLGLAGDGADTQYF.

The chain is built from TRBV4-1 and TRBJ1-2, with D possibly matching TRBD1 (5 bases). Germline lookup yields CDR1 MGHRA and CDR2 YSYEKL. Trimming cost V 2 bases and J 2 bases, with 9 bases left between them. The CDR3 extends over 14 amino acids. DNA for the CDR3: TGCGCCAGCAGCCAACTTCGGGGGAACTATGGCTACACCTTC. This gives the protein CASSQLRGNYGYTF.

V usage is TRBV27 and J usage is TRBJ1-1; D is unclear. The germline V gene encodes CDR1 MNHEY and CDR2 SMNVEV (reference sequence). Trimming shortened V by 3 bases and J by 10 bases, and 12 bases separated the two germline ends. The CDR3 loop spans 12 amino acids. The CDR3 sequence is CASSFHAGRAFF. DNA for the CDR3: TGTGCCAGCAGTTTTCATGCTGGGCGAGCTTTCTTT.

The chain carries TRBV4-2 and TRBJ2-5; 8 bases match TRBD1. V trimming: 0 bases; J trimming: 4 bases; junction bases outside the gene matches: 1. This CDR3 has 14 residues. CDR1 and CDR2 (germline): LGHNA, YNFKEQ. The CDR3 nucleotides read TGTGCCAGCAGCCAAGACAGGGGGCGAGAGACCCAGTACTTC. Its translation: CASSQDRGRETQYF.

The CDR3 sequence is CASSVQGHQSSYNEQFF. The CDR3, as DNA: TGTGCCAGTAGTGTCCAGGGACACCAGAGCTCCTACAATGAGCAGTTCTTC. The J gene is TRBJ2-1, the V gene TRBV19; maybe TRBD1 (6 bases). Trimming left V 5 bases short and J 0 bases short, with 17 bases between. CDR3 length equals 17 residues. CDR1 is LNHDA, CDR2 SQIVND, per germline (reference sequence).

This chain joins TRBV2 and TRBJ1-2; D is possibly TRBD1 (6 bases). The germline gives CDR1 SNHLY, CDR2 FYNNEI. Between the trimmed V and J ends, which lost 4 bases and 2 bases, there was a span of 8 bases. CDR3 length: 13 residues. The CDR3 loop reads CASSGQENYGYTF. The CDR3 DNA reads as TGTGCCAGCAGTGGACAGGAGAACTATGGCTACACCTTC.

This clone has only a few counts. This chain connects TRBV21-1 to TRBJ1-4; the table calls TRBD1, which could not be checked here. TRBV21-1 corresponds to a pseudogene. The CDR3 spans 13 residues. The CDR3 DNA is TGTGCCAGCAGCGCCAGGGTCTCCGAAAAACTGTTTTTT. Translation gives CASSARVSEKLFF.

DNA of the CDR3: TGTGCCAGCAGACCCTGGGGCGGAAACTACAATGAGCAGTTCTTC. Amino acids: CASRPWGGNYNEQFF. The chain links TRBV6-5 to TRBJ2-1; D might be TRBD1 (5 bases). V gave up 6 bases and J gave up 3 bases, with 15 bases separating them. Germline V CDR1 and CDR2: MNHEY, SVGAGI. The CDR3 extends over 15 amino acids.

V and J are TRBV15 and TRBJ2-1, with 7 bases fitting TRBD1. CDR1 and CDR2 (germline): LNHNV, YYDKDF (reference sequence). This CDR3 is built from 15 residues. The trim removed 0 bases at V and 6 bases at J, leaving 5 bases unmatched. CDR3 in amino acids: CATSRDGGQINEQFF. CDR3 nucleotides: TGTGCCACCAGCAGAGATGGGGGACAGATCAATGAGCAGTTCTTC.

The chain uses TRBV6-1 and TRBJ1-2, with 7 bases aligning to TRBD1. The V gene end was trimmed by 5 bases and the J gene end by 4 bases; junction bases not matched to a gene: 10. The germline gives CDR1 MNHNS, CDR2 SASEGT. The CDR3 runs 15 residues. For the CDR3, the DNA is TGTGCCAGCAGTCCCTCGGGGACAGCCCTCTATGGCTACACCTTC. It specifies CASSPSGTALYGYTF.

This chain links TRBV2 with TRBJ2-5, with 7 bases matching TRBD1. CDR3 length equals 15 residues. V lost 4 bases, J lost 2 bases, and 7 bases stayed unmatched. Looked up from germline, CDR1 is SNHLY and CDR2 is FYNNEI. The CDR3 DNA follows: TGTGCCAGCAGTGTATTACAGGGGACGCAAGAGACCCAGTACTTC. This sequence encodes CASSVLQGTQETQYF.

This clone was seen only once. The rearrangement joins TRBV18 to TRBJ2-7; tentative D call: TRBD2 (5 bases). The CDR3 sequence is 13 residues long. Germline-derived CDR1 and CDR2 are KGHSH and LQKENI. V lost 2 bases and J lost 3, with 8 bases in between. CDR3: CASSPSGFYEQYF. CDR3 nucleotide sequence: TGTGCCAGCTCACCATCGGGGTTCTACGAGCAGTACTTC.